These 28 T cell receptor beta chains were sequenced from one sample in a study of blood T cell repertoires in COVID-19 (dated by TCRdb to about 2020). The library was obtained by the immunoSEQ multiplex PCR assay. TCRdb took this table from immuneACCESS and kept in-frame rearrangements with V and J called. Such tables lack part of the clones; where checked against another copy, unresolved V genes explain under half of the gap, and the rest is unexplained. Present in this sample are over 100,000 clones, 87% of which were seen just once. The top ten clones comprise under 2.5% of the sample. The sample was peripheral blood. These receptors all come from a man aged 45-65 years with active COVID-19.

The genes are TRBV14 and TRBJ2-3; D is undetermined. Between the trimmed V and J ends, which lost 4 bases and 6 bases, there was a span of 5 bases. The CDR3 loop spans 11 amino acids. Germline V CDR1 and CDR2: SGHDN, FVKESK. The CDR3 DNA follows: TGTGCCAGCAGCCTCTCCGATACGCAGTATTTT. Translated, it gives CASSLSDTQYF.

The chain is built from TRBV5-1 and TRBJ2-7, with 9 bases matching TRBD1. The length of the CDR3 is 15 residues. V lost 0 bases, J lost 6 bases, and 7 bases stayed unmatched. Germline V CDR1 and CDR2: SGHRS, YFSETQ. CDR3 DNA sequence: TGCGCCAGCAGCTTGGCAGGGACAGGGTTCCTCGAGCAGTACTTC. Encoded protein: CASSLAGTGFLEQYF.

The V gene is TRBV4-1, the J gene TRBJ2-1; D is possibly TRBD2 (7 bases). The CDR3 has 14 amino acids. Germline V gene sequence: CDR1 MGHRA, CDR2 YSYEKL. With 6 bases removed from V and 9 bases from J, the gap between germline ends came to 18 bases. The CDR3 loop is CASSRGAGAIEQFF. Here the CDR3 DNA reads TGCGCCAGCAGTCGGGGGGCGGGGGCCATTGAGCAGTTCTTC.

The V and J genes are TRBV5-6 and TRBJ2-4, with D perhaps TRBD2 (5 bases). The germline V gene has CDR1 SGHDT and CDR2 YYEEEE. V lost 2 bases to trimming and J lost 2 bases, with 14 bases between them. The CDR3 spans 16 residues. The DNA for the CDR3 is TGTGCCAGCAGCTTTAGGGAGCTAGTACCCAAAAACATTCAGTACTTC. It specifies CASSFRELVPKNIQYF. Full variable domain (outside the CDR3, taken from reference TRBV5-6 and TRBJ2-4): DAGVTQSPTHLIKTRGQQVTLRCSPKSGHDTVSWYQQALGQGPQFIFQYYEEEERQRGNFPDRFSGHQFPNYSSELNVNALLLGDSALYLCASSFRELVPKNIQYFGAGTRLSVL.

The V and J genes are TRBV12-3 or TRBV12-4 and TRBJ2-1, with D possibly matching TRBD2 (5 bases). The CDR3 has 12 amino acids. The germline V and J ends were trimmed by 5 bases and 9 bases, with 11 bases remaining between them. In DNA, the CDR3 is TGTGCCAGCAGTCAGGAGGTGGGTGAGCAGTTCTTC. Protein sequence: CASSQEVGEQFF.

V and J are TRBV6-2 or TRBV6-3 and TRBJ2-3; no clear D gene. The germline V and J ends were trimmed by 4 bases and 1 base, with 15 bases remaining between them. The length of the CDR3 is 16 residues. Germline CDR1 is MNHEY and CDR2 is SVGEGT. The CDR3 spells CASSSISIVGTDTQYF. CDR3 sequence (DNA): TGTGCCAGCAGTTCCATTAGCATTGTCGGCACAGATACGCAGTATTTT.

The chain carries TRBV6-5 and TRBJ1-5; TRBD1 agrees at 7 bases. Germline-derived CDR1 and CDR2 are MNHEY and SVGAGI. CDR3 length: 14 residues. Losses at the gene ends were 5 bases for V and 3 bases for J; bases not matched to a gene: 4. CDR3 loop: CASSLTGANQPQHF. For the CDR3, the DNA is TGTGCCAGCAGTCTTACAGGGGCCAATCAGCCCCAGCATTTT.

The chain is built from TRBV29-1 and TRBJ1-4; 10 bases match TRBD1. Germline V gene data show CDR1 as SQVTM and CDR2 as ANQGSEA. Trimming cost V 4 bases and J 6 bases; bases outside gene matches: 11. The CDR3 extends over 16 amino acids. CDR3 sequence (DNA): TGCAGCGTTGCGGAGGGACAGGGGCTACTACATGAAAAACTGTTTTTT. Translation: CSVAEGQGLLHEKLFF.

Only a few counts were recorded for this clone. The chain carries TRBV6-5 and TRBJ2-7; TRBD1 aligns across 8 bases. V dropped 5 bases and J dropped 2; count of bases not matched to a gene: 8. Germline CDR1 reads MNHEY; CDR2 reads SVGAGI. The CDR3 totals 15 residues. The CDR3 sequence is CASSPRTGYTYEQYF. The CDR3 nucleotides are TGTGCCAGCAGTCCCCGGACAGGGTATACCTACGAGCAGTACTTC.

The V call is TRBV3-1 (or the pseudogene TRBV3-2), the J call TRBJ2-2; no clear D. Trimming took off 0 bases at V and 6 bases at J, with 11 bases between the two ends. The CDR3 runs 15 residues. CDR1 is LGHDT and CDR2 is YNNKEL in the germline V gene (reference sequence). Written as DNA, the CDR3 is TGTGCCAGCAGCCAAGATCGGTTGCTATCCGGGGAGCTGTTTTTT. Protein sequence: CASSQDRLLSGELFF.

V gene TRBV29-1 combines with J gene TRBJ1-1; 11 bases align to TRBD1. The germline V gene has CDR1 SQVTM and CDR2 ANQGSEA. The CDR3 contains 13 residues. After removal of 3 bases from V and 7 bases from J, the junction contained 4 bases not matched to a gene. CDR3 region: CSVDGTGGSEAFF. The DNA of the CDR3 is TGCAGCGTTGACGGGACAGGGGGGAGTGAAGCTTTCTTT.

J is TRBJ2-5 and V is TRBV2; 15 bases are shared with TRBD2. Germline V gene lookup returns CDR1 SNHLY and CDR2 FYNNEI. J was trimmed by 4 bases and V by 7 bases; bases with no gene match: 4. The CDR3 sequence is 15 residues long. CDR3 region: CASTRTSGGAETQYF. In DNA form, the CDR3 reads TGTGCCAGCACCAGGACTAGCGGGGGGGCAGAGACCCAGTACTTC.

This clone has just a few counts. This rearrangement joins TRBV6-2 or TRBV6-3 to TRBJ1-1; TRBD1 matches at 9 bases. The ends lost 6 bases at V and 5 bases at J; junction bases unmatched: 13. This CDR3 has 16 amino acids. Germline values: CDR1 MNHEY, CDR2 SVGEGT. As DNA, the CDR3 is TGTGCCAGCAGCGCCGGGACAGGGTGGAGGGGGACTGAAGCTTTCTTT. Translated, it gives CASSAGTGWRGTEAFF.

J is TRBJ2-1 and V is TRBV6-5, with TRBD2 matching 11 bases. This CDR3 spans 15 amino acids. Trimming cost V 5 bases and J 7 bases; bases outside gene matches: 7. Germline V CDR1 and CDR2: MNHEY, SVGAGI. The CDR3 loop reads CASSPGTSGGNEQFF. CDR3 DNA sequence: TGTGCCAGCAGTCCCGGGACTAGCGGAGGTAATGAGCAGTTCTTC.

CDR3 sequence reads: CASSPTRTGDGYTF. The CDR3 DNA sequence: TGTGCCAGCAGCCCGACCCGGACAGGGGATGGCTACACCTTC. This sequence joins TRBV4-2 and TRBJ1-2; 9 nucleotides match TRBD1. The CDR3 sequence is 14 residues long. Germline CDR1 is LGHNA and CDR2 is YNFKEQ. The V and J ends lost 4 bases and 6 bases, in that order; junction bases with no gene match: 6.

This clone was seen only once. The gene calls are TRBV4-2 and TRBJ2-1; TRBD2 is a possible D gene (6 bases). The CDR3 runs 16 residues. Trimming left V 4 bases short and J 4 bases short, with 17 bases between. The germline V gene has CDR1 LGHNA and CDR2 YNFKEQ. CDR3 protein: CASSPPGTFYYNEQFF. CDR3 nucleotides: TGTGCCAGCAGCCCACCCGGGACTTTTTATTACAATGAGCAGTTCTTC.

The J gene is TRBJ1-1, the V gene TRBV28, with D possibly being TRBD1 (6 bases). Trimming cost V 4 bases and J 8 bases, with 20 bases left between them. CDR3 size: 15 residues. The V gene's germline CDR1 is MDHEN and CDR2 SYDVKM. As DNA, the CDR3 is TGTGCCAGCAGTTCCACTGGACAGCCCCTGGGAGAAGCTTTCTTT. Encoded protein: CASSSTGQPLGEAFF.

V and J are TRBV18 and TRBJ1-2, with TRBD1 matching over 10 bases. CDR1 and CDR2 from the germline V gene are KGHSH and LQKENI. CDR3 length: 16 amino acids. V lost 4 bases to trimming and J lost 7 bases; unmatched junction nucleotides: 12. CDR3 coding DNA: TGTGCCAGCTCACTCGTCCCGGGACAGGGGCAACCTGGCTACACCTTC. Translation: CASSLVPGQGQPGYTF.

The chain couples TRBV19 to TRBJ1-1; D ambiguous. The germline V gene has CDR1 LNHDA and CDR2 SQIVND (reference sequence). The CDR3 loop spans 14 amino acids. V was clipped by 3 bases and J by 0 bases, with 8 bases between them. The CDR3 sequence is CASSITRLNTEAFF. The DNA for the CDR3 is TGTGCCAGTAGTATCACGCGGCTGAACACTGAAGCTTTCTTT.

The rearrangement links TRBV5-1 to TRBJ1-2; 9 bases are a match to TRBD1. J lost 8 bases, V lost 4 bases, and 9 bases had no gene match. The CDR3 contains 14 residues. Germline V gene data show CDR1 as SGHRS and CDR2 as YFSETQ. The chain's CDR3 is CASSAKQGAEGYTF. In DNA, the CDR3 is TGCGCCAGCAGCGCTAAACAGGGGGCTGAGGGCTACACCTTC.

The chain is built from TRBV7-2 and TRBJ2-7, with 10 bases matching TRBD2. Germline lookup yields CDR1 SGHTA and CDR2 FQGNSA. V lost 5 bases and J lost 2; bases outside the gene matches: 9. The length of the CDR3 is 16 residues. CDR3 sequence: CASSLSGGRTPYEQYF. The CDR3 region has the DNA TGTGCCAGCAGCCTTAGCGGGGGGAGGACTCCCTACGAGCAGTACTTC.

This clone was seen a handful of times. The J gene is TRBJ1-1, the V gene TRBV6-2 or TRBV6-3, with TRBD1 matching over 8 bases. CDR1 is MNHEY, CDR2 SVGEGT, per germline. The junction had 5 bases not matched to a gene; V was cut back by 0 bases and J by 2 bases. The CDR3 length is 16 residues. CDR3 bases: TGTGCCAGCAGTTACTCCATCGACAGGGGAAACACTGAAGCTTTCTTT. This codes for CASSYSIDRGNTEAFF.

This clone has just one count. The chain employs TRBV28 and TRBJ1-4; 7 bases line up with TRBD1. Per germline, CDR1 MDHEN and CDR2 SYDVKM. CDR3 length: 15 residues. J lost 2 bases, V lost 3 bases, and 3 bases had no gene match. Written as DNA, the CDR3 is TGTGCCAGCAGTTTTTCACAGGGGACTAATGAAAAACTGTTTTTT. It is translated as CASSFSQGTNEKLFF.

The chain joins TRBV11-3 to TRBJ2-7; no clear D gene. Germline CDR1 is SGHNT and CDR2 is YENEEA. The CDR3 is 13 residues long. V was pared by 5 bases and J by 6 bases, with 14 bases between. The CDR3, as DNA: TGTGCCAGCAGCCCCCATTCGGTCTCCGAGCAGTACTTC. Translation gives CASSPHSVSEQYF. The full variable domain, completed using reference TRBV11-3 and TRBJ2-7, is EAGVVQSPRYKIIEKKQPVAFWCNPISGHNTLYWYLQNLGQGPELLIRYENEEAVDDSQLPKDRFSAERLKGVDSTLKIQPAELGDSAVYLCASSPHSVSEQYFGPGTRLTVT.

The chain recombines TRBV2 with TRBJ2-5; the D gene is possibly TRBD1 (5 bases). The CDR3 consists of 14 residues. CDR1 SNHLY and CDR2 FYNNEI come from the germline V gene. Trimming took 3 bases from V and 5 from J, leaving 13 bases between them. The CDR3 protein is CASSDPRGQETQYF. DNA of the CDR3: TGTGCCAGCAGTGACCCTAGGGGTCAGGAGACCCAGTACTTC. Full variable domain (missing parts from reference TRBV2 and TRBJ2-5): EPEVTQTPSHQVTQMGQEVILRCVPISNHLYFYWYRQILGQKVEFLVSFYNNEISEKSEIFDDQFSVERPDGSNFTLKIRSTKLEDSAMYFCASSDPRGQETQYFGPGTRLLVL.

The chain carries TRBV5-1 and TRBJ2-1; 10 positions match TRBD2. The V and J ends lost 0 bases and 0 bases, in that order; junction bases with no gene match: 3. There are 17 residues in the CDR3. From germline, CDR1 is SGHRS and CDR2 YFSETQ. The chain's CDR3 is CASSLGVAGGSYNEQFF. In DNA, the CDR3 is TGCGCCAGCAGCTTGGGAGTAGCGGGGGGCTCCTACAATGAGCAGTTCTTC. Full variable domain (missing parts from reference TRBV5-1 and TRBJ2-1): KAGVTQTPRYLIKTRGQQVTLSCSPISGHRSVSWYQQTPGQGLQFLFEYFSETQRNKGNFPGRFSGRQFSNSRSEMNVSTLELGDSALYLCASSLGVAGGSYNEQFFGPGTRLTVL.

CDR3 DNA sequence: TGTGCCAGCAGTGGCGGGGCGGCCTACGAGCAGTACTTC. It codes for CASSGGAAYEQYF. The chain combines TRBV2 with TRBJ2-7; weak D call: TRBD2 (6 bases). Germline CDR1 and CDR2: SNHLY and FYNNEI. V lost 4 bases, J lost 2 bases, and 9 bases lay in between. This CDR3 has 13 residues.

This chain joins TRBV29-1 and TRBJ2-6; D remains ambiguous. The CDR3 is 11 residues long. V was cut by 5 bases and J by 4 bases, with 3 bases left in between. Per germline, CDR1 SQVTM and CDR2 ANQGSEA. The CDR3 loop is CSVRGANVLTF. As DNA, the CDR3 is TGCAGCGTTCGGGGGGCCAACGTCCTGACTTTC.